A selection of T cell receptor beta chains follows, all from one sample in a study of CD8 T cells in Susac syndrome. TCRdb reprocessed the immunoSEQ multiplex PCR reads with MiXCR, giving one entry per CDR3 protein. Altogether a few hundred thousand distinct CDR3 sequences are present, approximately 95% being singletons, with the ten largest covering about 0.088%. What was sequenced was CD4+ T cells from PBMCs. Receptors were obtained from a human donor with multiple sclerosis. Both conserved end residues are part of each CDR3. A D gene is named only where the DNA matches it firmly. Expanded clones are given a class, and other clones once, few, many or no size at all.

TRBV27	NA	NA	TRBJ2-7	CASSLWLGQGLYEQYF	TGTGCCAGCAGTTTATGGCTTGGTCAGGGGCTCTACGAGCAGTACTTC
TRBV4-2	NA	NA	TRBJ2-6	CASSQDYRSGANVLTF	TGTGCCAGCAGCCAAGATTATCGGTCTGGGGCCAACGTCCTGACTTTC
TRBV3-1	NA	NA	TRBJ1-5	CASSQDNRAYQPQHF	TGTGCCAGCAGCCAAGATAACAGGGCCTATCAGCCCCAGCATTTT
TRBV20-1	TRBD1	NA	TRBJ2-7	CSAFDSGTGSSEQYF	TGCAGTGCTTTTGACTCCGGGACAGGCTCCTCCGAGCAGTACTTC
TRBV7-3	NA	NA	TRBJ2-3	CASSFYPPPTDTQYF	TGTGCCAGCAGCTTCTACCCTCCCCCCACAGATACGCAGTATTTT
TRBV14	NA	NA	TRBJ1-1	CASTLGGNTEAFF	TGTGCCAGCACCTTGGGGGGGAACACTGAAGCTTTCTTT
TRBV12-3/TRBV12-4	NA	NA	TRBJ2-6	CASSPSLSGANVLTF	TGTGCCAGCAGTCCCAGTCTATCTGGGGCCAACGTCCTGACTTTC
TRBV27	NA	NA	TRBJ1-5	CASSLDQGSQPQHF	TGTGCCAGCAGTTTAGATCAGGGCTCTCAGCCCCAGCATTTT
TRBV9	TRBD2	NA	TRBJ2-4	CASSSGRGAKNIQYF	TGTGCCAGCAGCTCTGGGCGGGGGGCCAAAAACATTCAGTACTTC
TRBV7-9	TRBD2	once	TRBJ2-1	CASSLEETSGFF	TGTGCCAGCAGCTTAGAGGAGACTAGCGGGTTCTTC
TRBV20-1	NA	NA	TRBJ1-5	CSASRGSQSNQPQHF	TGCAGTGCTTCCCGCGGGTCCCAGAGCAATCAGCCCCAGCATTTT
TRBV3-1	NA	NA	TRBJ2-7	CASTPENSYEQYF	TGTGCCAGCACCCCAGAGAACTCCTACGAGCAGTACTTC
TRBV20-1	NA	NA	TRBJ1-5	CSATDMVGNQPQHF	TGCAGTGCTACTGACATGGTAGGCAATCAGCCCCAGCATTTT
TRBV5-1	NA	NA	TRBJ2-1	CASSLKGANEQFF	TGCGCCAGCAGCTTGAAAGGGGCGAATGAGCAGTTCTTC
TRBV16	NA	NA	TRBJ1-1	CASSVIWDTEAFF	TGTGCCAGCAGCGTAATCTGGGACACTGAAGCTTTCTTT
TRBV30	TRBD1	NA	TRBJ1-2	CAWTAQGADYGYTF	TGTGCCTGGACTGCCCAGGGGGCCGACTATGGCTACACCTTC
TRBV4-2	NA	once	TRBJ1-2	CASSQDRRGGGGGYTF	TGTGCCAGCAGCCAGGATCGCCGAGGTGGGGGAGGAGGCTACACCTTC
TRBV20-1	NA	once	TRBJ1-5	CSANGGGRNQPQHF	TGCAGTGCTAATGGAGGTGGGAGGAATCAGCCCCAGCATTTT
TRBV20-1	NA	NA	TRBJ2-1	CSARVAESSYNEQFF	TGCAGTGCTAGGGTAGCGGAGAGCTCCTACAATGAGCAGTTCTTC
TRBV29-1	NA	NA	TRBJ2-2	CSARASGTGELFF	TGCAGCGCCCGAGCGTCAGGAACCGGGGAGCTGTTTTTT
TRBV14	NA	NA	TRBJ2-1	CASSHKIDSYNEQFF	TGTGCCAGCAGCCACAAGATAGACTCCTACAATGAGCAGTTCTTC
TRBV7-9	NA	NA	TRBJ2-7	CASSLPKHEQYF	TGTGCCAGCAGCTTACCCAAGCACGAGCAGTACTTC